Below are 29 T cell receptor beta chains sequenced from a single sample in a study of CD8+ T cells in alopecia areata. As the sequencing template, cDNA was produced by extracting RNA and reverse transcribing it. Libraries were prepared by immunoSEQ multiplex PCR; TCRdb keeps only in-frame clonotypes and omits some of them. Recorded here are about 270,000 clones, with no singletons, and the ten leading clones hold less than 1.5%. Cutaneous lymph node cells were pooled, and they were sorted using CD4, CD8alpha, NKG2D, NKG2ACE and other markers. Input material: CD4+ T cells sorted from a lymph node. These receptors were obtained from a C3H/HeJ mouse with alopecia areata. Strain haplotype (MHC): H2-k.

This clone was observed a handful of times. Germline and genes: mouse. The read ends 4 residues shy of where the CDR3 ends; the end is completed using the germline J gene. V usage is TRBV13-2 and J usage is TRBJ2-1, with 11 nucleotides matching TRBD2. This CDR3 has 16 amino acids. Losses at the gene ends were 4 bases for V and 2 bases for J; bases not matched to a gene: 5. Per the germline V gene, CDR1 is NNHNN and CDR2 is SYGAGS (reference sequence). CDR3 DNA (partial): TGTGCCAGCGGTAACCGGGACTGGGGGTACTATGCT. Translated: CASGNRDWGYYA. The full-length CDR3 reads as CASGNRDWGYYAEQFF.

This clone was found a few times. The gene symbols are mouse symbols. The same CDR3 also results from other DNA sequences found in this sample. The sequenced CDR3 bases are TGCACCTGCAGTGCGGGACTGGGGGGTAGTGCAGAA. It yields the protein CTCSAGLGGSAE. Given in full, the CDR3 is CTCSAGLGGSAETLYF. V gene TRBV1 combines with J gene TRBJ2-3; 12 nucleotides align to TRBD2. The observed sequence ends 4 residues before the CDR3 terminus, with the missing tail filled in from the germline J gene. Germline V gene lookup returns CDR1 NSQYPW and CDR2 LRSPGD (reference sequence). The CDR3 length is 16 residues. V lost 3 bases to trimming and J lost 0 bases; unmatched junction nucleotides: 1.

In the case of this clone: Gene labels here are mouse ones. The read ends 4 residues before the CDR3 terminus; that terminus is restored from the germline J gene. The chain uses TRBV1 and TRBJ2-7; 8 bases match TRBD1. Germline lookup yields CDR1 NSQYPW and CDR2 LRSPGD (reference sequence). The CDR3 covers 14 residues. The CDR3 protein is CTCSAGGQVDEQYF. The sequenced CDR3 bases are TGCACCTGCAGTGCAGGGGGACAGGTAGAT.

The table lists this clone with a few counts. Gene names denote mouse genes. The read ends 4 residues early relative to the CDR3; the germline J gene fills the gap. Other DNA sequences within the sample encode an identical CDR3. V gene TRBV13-3 combines with J gene TRBJ2-3, with 8 bases lining up with TRBD1. J gave up 1 base and V 5 bases, and 6 bases lay outside the gene matches. Per the germline V gene, CDR1 is NNHDY and CDR2 is SYVADS. The CDR3 has 15 amino acids. CDR3 region: CASSRDRGGAETLYF. CDR3 bases read: TGTGCCAGCAGCCGCGACAGGGGAGGTGCAGAA.

In regard to this clone: The genes are named according to mouse. The observed sequence ends 4 residues before the CDR3 terminus, with the missing tail filled in from the germline J gene. V and J are TRBV13-1 and TRBJ2-4, with D hard to call. With 5 bases removed from V and 0 bases from J, the gap between germline ends came to 7 bases. The CDR3 contains 13 residues. Germline CDR1 reads NSHNY; CDR2 reads SYGAGN. The CDR3 is CASRTSSQNTLYF. The sequenced part of the CDR3 DNA is TGTGCCAGCAGGACATCTAGTCAAAAC.

This clone was seen more than once but under ten times. Gene labels here are mouse ones. The missing CDR3 end, 4 residues past where the read stops, is filled in from the germline J gene. V is TRBV19 and J is TRBJ2-7; 9 bases are shared with TRBD1. Germline-derived CDR1 and CDR2 are FNHDT and SITEND (reference sequence). The CDR3 contains 14 residues. The sequenced CDR3 bases are TGTGCCAGCAGTATTTTCGGACAGGGGTAT. This translates into CASSIFGQGY. The full CDR3 reads CASSIFGQGYEQYF.

On this clone: Gene names denote mouse genes. The read terminates 4 residues ahead of where the CDR3 ends, so the germline J gene completes it. This CDR3 is also generated by other DNA sequences in the sample. The V gene is TRBV13-1, the J gene TRBJ2-7, with TRBD2 matching over 7 bases. The trim removed 0 bases at V and 2 bases at J, leaving 2 bases unmatched. The CDR3 has 14 residues. Germline V gene lookup returns CDR1 NSHNY and CDR2 SYGAGN. The CDR3 loop reads CASSDAGGPYEQYF. The DNA read from the CDR3 is TGTGCCAGCAGTGATGCTGGGGGTCCCTAT.

On this clone: Mouse gene names and germline throughout. Read data end 4 residues before the CDR3 end; the end is taken from the germline J gene. The chain combines TRBV5 with TRBJ2-4, with 10 bases lining up with TRBD2. Germline CDR1 reads LGHNA; CDR2 reads YNLKQL (reference sequence). The CDR3 is 15 amino acids. This chain's CDR3 is CASSQDSGGANTLYF. The covered CDR3 bases are TGTGCCAGCAGCCAAGATTCTGGGGGGGCAAAC.

On this clone: Gene names and germline refer to mouse. The DNA ends 4 residues before the CDR3 does, and the rest of the CDR3 is filled in from the germline J gene. The J gene is TRBJ2-7, the V gene TRBV1; tentatively, D is TRBD1 (6 bases). CDR3 length: 15 amino acids. Germline V gene sequence: CDR1 NSQYPW, CDR2 LRSPGD (reference sequence). CDR3 sequence: CTCSAGSRGSYEQYF. Partial CDR3 DNA: TGCACCTGCAGTGCAGGGTCCAGGGGTTCGTAT.

Many counts were recorded for this clone. Gene names refer to mouse genes. The CDR3 extends 4 residues past the end of the read, so its final part is completed from the germline J gene. The chain couples TRBV17 to TRBJ2-2; D possibly corresponds to TRBD1 (5 bases). The CDR3 has 14 residues. Trimming removed 5 bases at V and 0 bases at J, with 7 bases between. The germline V gene encodes CDR1 MNHDT and CDR2 YYDKIL. The sequenced part of the CDR3 DNA is TGTGCTAGCAGTGGACACCCAAACACCGGG. It is translated as CASSGHPNTG. The whole CDR3 protein reads CASSGHPNTGQLYF.

In regard to this clone: Gene and germline names: mouse. The sequenced fragment ends 4 residues before the CDR3 boundary, so the rest is inferred from the germline J gene. The chain carries TRBV5 and TRBJ2-1; 9 nucleotides match TRBD2. The germline gives CDR1 LGHNA, CDR2 YNLKQL (reference sequence). V shed 4 bases, J shed 4 bases, and the junction held 5 bases outside the gene matches. This CDR3 is 15 amino acids long. CDR3 protein: CASSPPGTGYAEQFF. The DNA read from the CDR3 is TGTGCCAGCAGCCCCCCCGGGACTGGGTATGCT.

This clone has more than one count but fewer than ten. Gene names and germline refer to mouse. Read coverage stops 4 residues before the CDR3 terminus; the germline J gene supplies the remainder. The chain couples TRBV13-1 to TRBJ2-1; 11 positions match TRBD1. V lost 3 bases and J lost 5; bases outside the gene matches: 4. The germline CDR1 and CDR2 sequences are NSHNY and SYGAGN. The CDR3 consists of 15 residues. The CDR3 bases that were read are TGTGCCAGCAGTGCGGGGACAGGGGGGCATGCT. Its protein is CASSAGTGGHA. The CDR3, in full, reads CASSAGTGGHAEQFF.

The table lists this clone with many counts. Gene names denote mouse genes. The CDR3 end falls 4 residues outside the read, so it is completed with the germline J gene. The chain joins TRBV13-3 to TRBJ2-2; 7 bases align to TRBD1. The V gene's germline CDR1 is NNHDY and CDR2 SYVADS. V gave up 6 bases and J gave up 0 bases; unmatched junction bases: 2. CDR3 length: 14 amino acids. The CDR3 sequence: CASIGTANTGQLYF. The CDR3 bases that were read are TGTGCCAGCATCGGGACAGCAAACACCGGG.

This clone occurred a few times. Germline and genes: mouse. The read terminates 4 residues before the CDR3 end, so the remaining end is supplied by the germline J gene. The chain couples TRBV5 to TRBJ2-1; 8 nucleotides line up with TRBD1. Germline loops: CDR1 LGHNA, CDR2 YNLKQL (reference sequence). After removal of 5 bases from V and 1 base from J, the junction contained 4 bases not matched to a gene. The length of the CDR3 is 15 residues. The CDR3 here is CASSTGQENYAEQFF. Incomplete CDR3 DNA: TGTGCCAGCAGCACGGGACAGGAAAACTATGCT.

This clone was seen a handful of times. Gene names refer to mouse genes. The CDR3 is cut off 4 residues early in the read; its end comes from the germline J gene. The genes are TRBV1 and TRBJ2-1; D is perhaps TRBD1 (6 bases). V lost 1 base and J lost 0, with 10 bases in between. Germline values: CDR1 NSQYPW, CDR2 LRSPGD (reference sequence). The length of the CDR3 is 16 residues. The CDR3 sequence: CTCSAGGTNNYAEQFF. CDR3 bases read: TGCACCTGCAGTGCAGGAGGGACAAATAACTATGCT. The full variable domain, its missing parts supplied by reference TRBV1 and TRBJ2-1, is VTLLEQNPRWRLVPRGQAVNLRCILKNSQYPWMSWYQQDLQKQLQWLFTLRSPGDKEVKSLPGADYLATRVTDTELRLQVANMSQGRTLYCTCSAGGTNNYAEQFFGPGTRLTVL.

This clone was counted a few times. Mouse gene names apply. Read sequence stops 4 residues before the CDR3 end, and the germline J gene provides the missing end. Other DNA variants within this sample encode the same CDR3. The chain uses TRBV5 and TRBJ2-5, with D tentatively TRBD1 (6 bases). The CDR3 is made up of 13 amino acids. Per the germline V gene, CDR1 is LGHNA and CDR2 is YNLKQL (reference sequence). Partial CDR3 DNA: TGTGCCAGCAGCCCACGGGACAAAGAC. As protein: CASSPRDKD. The whole CDR3 is CASSPRDKDTQYF.

Note on this clone: Gene names refer to mouse genes. The sample holds other DNA sequences that translate to the same CDR3. The sequenced part of the CDR3 DNA is TGTGCTAGCAGTAGAGATAGGGGACAGTATGCT. Translated: CASSRDRGQYA. The full CDR3 protein is CASSRDRGQYAEQFF. The rearrangement uses TRBV17 and TRBJ2-1; 7 bases agree with TRBD1. The read falls 4 residues short of the CDR3 end, and the missing part is taken from the germline J gene. V shed 0 bases and J 4 bases; nucleotides not matched to a gene: 3. The germline CDR1 and CDR2 sequences are MNHDT and YYDKIL. CDR3 length equals 15 residues.

At least ten counts were recorded for this clone. Gene and germline names: mouse. The CDR3 end is not reached by the read, which stops 4 residues before it; the germline J gene fills it in. J is TRBJ1-2 and V is TRBV13-1; possible D gene TRBD1, 5 bases. The CDR3 totals 13 residues. V was trimmed by 5 bases and J by 0 bases, leaving 8 bases between them. Germline CDR1 NSHNY, CDR2 SYGAGN. Partial CDR3 DNA: TGTGCCAGCAGGGACACTCCAAACTCC. This encodes CASRDTPNS. The entire CDR3 reads CASRDTPNSDYTF.

As to this clone: The gene names given are mouse names. The read ends 4 residues before the CDR3 terminus; that terminus is restored from the germline J gene. V is TRBV31 and J is TRBJ2-1; maybe TRBD1 (6 bases). Germline V gene sequence: CDR1 GKSSPN, CDR2 SITVG. The CDR3 runs 15 residues. Trimming cost V 2 bases and J 2 bases, with 13 bases left between them. CDR3 region: CAWSSDSPYYAEQFF. The sequenced part of the CDR3 DNA is TGTGCCTGGAGTTCGGACAGCCCCTACTATGCT.

This clone was observed a few times. Germline and genes: mouse. Read data end 4 residues before the CDR3 end; the end is taken from the germline J gene. The V and J genes are TRBV1 and TRBJ2-7; possibly TRBD1 for D (7 bases). With 0 bases removed from V and 0 bases from J, the gap between germline ends came to 15 bases. There are 17 residues in the CDR3. Looked up from germline, CDR1 is NSQYPW and CDR2 is LRSPGD (reference sequence). The CDR3 here is CTCSAEGGGGSSYEQYF. The sequenced CDR3 bases are TGCACCTGCAGTGCAGAAGGAGGGGGCGGAAGCTCCTAT.

Ten or more counts support this clone. Mouse gene names and germline throughout. The observed sequence ends 4 residues before the CDR3 terminus, with the missing tail filled in from the germline J gene. Other nucleotide sequences in the sample specify the same CDR3. The chain links TRBV5 to TRBJ2-7; 11 bases are shared with TRBD2. Per the germline V gene, CDR1 is LGHNA and CDR2 is YNLKQL (reference sequence). The CDR3 sequence is 14 residues long. This CDR3 reads CASSHRDWGYEQYF. The part of the CDR3 DNA that was read is TGTGCCAGCAGCCACCGGGACTGGGGGTAT.

This clone was recorded a few times. All gene names here are mouse names. The CDR3 end is not reached by the read, which stops 4 residues before it; the germline J gene fills it in. The chain joins TRBV19 to TRBJ2-1; 12 positions match TRBD2. The CDR3 is 15 amino acids. The germline V gene encodes CDR1 FNHDT and CDR2 SITEND (reference sequence). CDR3 bases read: TGTGCCAGCAGTAAAGGGACTGGGGGGCTCCCT. Translating it yields CASSKGTGGLP. The whole CDR3 protein is CASSKGTGGLPEQFF.

Of note for this clone: Any gene name here is a mouse gene name. Coverage ceases 4 residues before the CDR3 finishes, and the germline J gene fills in the end. Other DNA sequences in this specimen translate into the identical CDR3. This chain joins TRBV14 and TRBJ1-1; 7 positions agree with TRBD1. V lost 5 bases, J lost 0 bases, and 4 bases stayed unmatched. The length of the CDR3 is 14 residues. Per germline, CDR1 SGHDT and CDR2 FRDEAV. CDR3 protein: CASSPGTANTEVFF. The covered CDR3 bases are TGTGCCAGCAGCCCCGGGACAGCAAACACA.

This clone has only a few counts. The genes are named according to mouse. The CDR3 extends 4 residues past the end of the read, so its final part is completed from the germline J gene. The chain is built from TRBV5 and TRBJ2-1, with 7 nucleotides matching TRBD1. The germline V gene has CDR1 LGHNA and CDR2 YNLKQL (reference sequence). This CDR3 has 13 residues. The CDR3 region is CASSQQGVSEQFF. The sequenced part of the CDR3 DNA is TGTGCCAGCAGCCAACAGGGGGTCTCT.

Points on this clone: The germline and genes are mouse ones. The read ends 3 residues early relative to the CDR3; the germline J gene fills the gap. The chain is built from TRBV5 and TRBJ1-6, with TRBD1 matching 10 bases. TRBJ1-6 is noted as an ORF with a role that remains uncertain. The CDR3 has 15 amino acids. Germline V lookup: CDR1 LGHNA, CDR2 YNLKQL (reference sequence). Losses at the gene ends were 4 bases for V and 7 bases for J; bases not matched to a gene: 4. The covered CDR3 bases are TGTGCCAGCAGCCCCGGGACAGGGGAGAATTCGCCC. Translating it yields CASSPGTGENSP. The full CDR3 protein reads CASSPGTGENSPLYF.

The sample holds a few counts of this clone. Each gene name is a mouse one. The read falls 4 residues short of the CDR3 end, and the missing part is taken from the germline J gene. This chain uses TRBV5 with TRBJ2-4; 7 nucleotides line up with TRBD1. The CDR3 consists of 17 residues. V dropped 4 bases and J dropped 0; count of bases not matched to a gene: 10. Looked up from germline, CDR1 is LGHNA and CDR2 is YNLKQL (reference sequence). The CDR3 loop reads CASSPYPRQGSQNTLYF. The sequenced part of the CDR3 DNA is TGTGCCAGCAGCCCCTATCCCCGACAGGGTAGTCAAAAC.

This clone appeared a few times. Gene names are mouse gene names. CDR3 sequence: CASSDSSGTGDAEQFF. The CDR3 bases that were read are TGTGCCAGCAGTGACTCCTCCGGGACAGGGGATGCT. The gene calls are TRBV13-1 and TRBJ2-1, with 10 bases lining up with TRBD1. The read terminates 4 residues ahead of where the CDR3 ends, so the germline J gene completes it. Trimming at V came to 2 bases and at J to 5 bases, leaving 7 bases not matched to a gene. The CDR3 runs to 16 residues. Germline CDR1 reads NSHNY; CDR2 reads SYGAGN.

Of note for this clone: All gene names here are mouse names. CDR3 sequence reads: CASSKQGDYAEQFF. The covered CDR3 bases are TGTGCCAGCAGCAAACAGGGGGACTATGCT. This sequence joins TRBV19 and TRBJ2-1; 8 bases map to TRBD1. The DNA ends 4 residues before the CDR3 does, and the rest of the CDR3 is filled in from the germline J gene. J was trimmed by 2 bases and V by 5 bases; bases with no gene match: 3. Germline V gene sequence: CDR1 FNHDT, CDR2 SITEND (reference sequence). The length of the CDR3 is 14 residues.

This clone was found a few times. A clone one base away is much larger, so this may be a read error. The gene names here belong to mouse. The CDR3 is cut off 4 residues early in the read; its end comes from the germline J gene. Other DNA sequences in the sample encode the same CDR3. The chain uses TRBV13-3 and TRBJ2-2, with TRBD1 identical over 9 bases. The V segment lost 3 bases and the J segment 4 bases; nucleotides outside the gene matches: 1. Germline values: CDR1 NNHDY, CDR2 SYVADS. This CDR3 spans 14 amino acids. The CDR3 sequence: CASSGTGVTGQLYF. The part of the CDR3 DNA that was read is TGTGCCAGCAGTGGGACAGGGGTCACCGGG. Supplemented by reference TRBV13-3 and TRBJ2-2, the full variable domain reads EAAVTQSPRSKVAVTGGKVTLSCHQTNNHDYMYWYRQDTGHGLRLIHYSYVADSTEKGDIPDGYKASRPSQENFSLILELASLSQTAVYFCASSGTGVTGQLYFGEGSKLTVL.